What follows are 32 T cell receptor beta chains derived from one specimen sequenced in a study of Graves' ophthalmopathy and Graves' hyperthyroidism. Using RNA transcripts, the TCR beta CDR3 regions were amplified. RT-PCR was first run with HTBI primers, then multiplex PCR in a second round. TCRdb itself ran the multiplex PCR reads through MiXCR, one entry per CDR3 protein. The sample includes around 1.1 million distinct CDR3 sequences, about two fifths of them seen just once. The sequencing sample was made of peripheral blood or thyroid tissue (not recorded which). The receptors come from an adult man with Graves' hyperthyroidism.

This clonotype was seen only a few times. This sequence joins TRBV7-9 and TRBJ1-2; maybe TRBD1 (6 bases). V shed 4 bases and J shed 8 bases, with 14 bases lying between them. The CDR3 runs to 13 residues. Germline assignment: CDR1 SEHNR and CDR2 FQNEAQ (reference sequence). CDR3 sequence (DNA): TGTGCCAGCAGCTGGACAGAACAGCACGGCTACACCTTC. This gives the protein CASSWTEQHGYTF.

The chain uses TRBV25-1 and TRBJ2-7; 10 nucleotides line up with TRBD2. The CDR3 sequence is 16 residues long. Germline CDR1 MGHDK, CDR2 SYGVNS. Germline trimming cut 5 bases from V and 2 bases from J; bases unmatched to any gene: 9. This CDR3 is CASSSTSSGSTYEQYF. Written as DNA, the CDR3 is TGTGCCAGCAGTTCAACTTCTAGCGGGAGCACCTACGAGCAGTACTTC.

V and J are TRBV24-1 and TRBJ1-2, with D unresolved. The CDR3 totals 14 residues. Trimming took off 4 bases at V and 7 bases at J, with 15 bases between the two ends. Germline loops: CDR1 KGHDR, CDR2 SFDVKD. DNA for the CDR3: TGTGCCACCAGTGAGCGCGGACGCCTGAGTGGCTACACCTTC. Translation: CATSERGRLSGYTF.

This clonotype was recorded a few times. The chain combines TRBV16 with TRBJ2-5; D is unclear. Germline loops: CDR1 KGHSY, CDR2 FQNENV. The CDR3 is 14 amino acids. The ends were cut back, 4 bases at V and 0 bases at J, with 9 bases in the middle. CDR3 sequence (DNA): TGTGCCAGCAGCCCAATCGGCAACCAAGAGACCCAGTACTTC. It yields the protein CASSPIGNQETQYF.

Concerning this clonotype: A much larger clone lies a single base off, so this may be a read error. The genes are TRBV15 and TRBJ1-4, with D tentatively TRBD1 (6 bases). Trimming took off 1 base at V and 8 bases at J, with 14 bases between the two ends. Germline values: CDR1 LNHNV, CDR2 YYDKDF (reference sequence). The CDR3 spans 15 residues. CDR3 residues: CATSRAGGSREKLFF. The DNA of the CDR3 is TGTGCCACCAGCAGAGCGGGGGGCTCTAGGGAAAAACTGTTTTTT.

The sample holds a few counts of this clonotype. The CDR3 DNA reads as TGTGCCAGCAGCGCCGGGACTAGCGCTCAAGAGACCCAGTACTTC. It encodes CASSAGTSAQETQYF. This rearrangement joins TRBV9 to TRBJ2-5; 10 bases are shared with TRBD2. Germline V lookup: CDR1 SGDLS, CDR2 YYNGEE. The junction had 4 bases not matched to a gene; V was cut back by 3 bases and J by 2 bases. The CDR3 length is 15 residues.

This clonotype appeared many times. The chain uses TRBV7-9 and TRBJ1-5, with TRBD1 as a possible D gene (5 bases). The germline V gene encodes CDR1 SEHNR and CDR2 FQNEAQ (reference sequence). The CDR3 has 14 amino acids. V dropped 4 bases and J dropped 6 bases, with 13 bases sitting between them. The CDR3 DNA reads TGTGCCAGCAGCTCGCCAGGGTCCCCTCAGCCCCAGCATTTT. Translation gives CASSSPGSPQPQHF.

This clonotype was counted only a few times. The gene calls are TRBV6-6 and TRBJ1-4; the D is unclear. CDR1 and CDR2 (germline): MNHNY, SVGAGI (reference sequence). The CDR3 runs 16 residues. Trimming stripped 8 bases from V and 0 bases from J, with 16 bases between. Here the CDR3 reads CASGRRVSPTNEKLFF. CDR3 nucleotides: TGTGCCAGCGGGAGGAGAGTGTCACCAACTAATGAAAAACTGTTTTTT.

This clonotype was detected many times. The chain uses TRBV2 and TRBJ2-6; D possibly corresponds to TRBD2 (5 bases). CDR1 SNHLY and CDR2 FYNNEI come from the germline V gene. CDR3 length: 16 residues. Trimming pared 3 bases from V and 0 bases from J, leaving 9 bases between. CDR3 bases: TGTGCCAGCAGTGAGAGCGGTAACTCTGGGGCCAACGTCCTGACTTTC. Protein product: CASSESGNSGANVLTF.

The rearrangement uses TRBV12-3 or TRBV12-4 and TRBJ1-5, with D possibly TRBD1 on 5 matching bases. Trimming cost V 2 bases and J 4 bases, with 12 bases left between them. This CDR3 is 15 amino acids long. CDR3 in amino acids: CASSLSSGTNQPQHF. CDR3 DNA: TGTGCCAGCAGTTTAAGTTCCGGGACTAATCAGCCCCAGCATTTT.

The chain uses TRBV25-1 and TRBJ1-1; TRBD1 is a possible D gene (6 bases). CDR1 and CDR2 from the germline V gene are MGHDK and SYGVNS. The CDR3 is 16 residues long. The V and J ends lost 3 bases and 1 base respectively, with 15 bases between them. CDR3 nucleotide sequence: TGTGCCAGCAGTGAGTCTGGAGGCAGGGGGAACACTGAAGCTTTCTTT. Encoded protein: CASSESGGRGNTEAFF.

The chain couples TRBV10-3 to TRBJ2-5; 8 bases line up with TRBD1. V lost 3 bases, J lost 4 bases, and 4 bases stayed unmatched. This CDR3 has 14 residues. CDR1 and CDR2 (germline): ENHRY, SYGVKD. The CDR3 DNA sequence: TGTGCCATCAGTGATACAGGGGGAGTAGAGACCCAGTACTTC. Its protein is CAISDTGGVETQYF.

This clonotype was observed many times. V gene TRBV6-5 combines with J gene TRBJ2-7; no clear D gene. Between the trimmed V and J ends, which lost 3 bases and 6 bases, there was a span of 6 bases. CDR1 is MNHEY and CDR2 is SVGAGI in the germline V gene. The CDR3 covers 11 residues. The CDR3 sequence: CASSYGFEQYF. CDR3 sequence (DNA): TGTGCCAGCAGTTATGGGTTCGAGCAGTACTTC.

In this sample, this clonotype turned up many times. The chain employs TRBV20-1 and TRBJ2-5; D may be TRBD1 or TRBD2 (5 bases each). V was shortened by 4 bases and J by 2 bases, with 11 bases between the two germline ends. This CDR3 contains 13 residues. The germline gives CDR1 DFQATT, CDR2 SNEGSKA (reference sequence). This CDR3 reads CSAKGTLQETQYF. The CDR3 nucleotides read TGCAGTGCTAAAGGGACCTTACAAGAGACCCAGTACTTC.

The chain has TRBV3-1 and TRBJ1-1; TRBD1 agrees at 11 bases. This CDR3 is built from 16 residues. With 2 bases clipped from V and 4 bases from J, the junction kept 6 bases outside the gene matches. The germline CDR1 and CDR2 sequences are LGHDT and YNNKEL (reference sequence). This chain's CDR3 is CASSQRTGGLSTEAFF. The CDR3 DNA reads TGTGCCAGCAGCCAAAGGACAGGGGGCTTGAGCACTGAAGCTTTCTTT.

This clonotype was picked up a small number of times. The V gene is TRBV29-1, the J gene TRBJ1-2, with D unresolved. CDR1 and CDR2 (germline): SQVTM, ANQGSEA. This CDR3 has 14 amino acids. V lost 8 bases to trimming and J lost 3 bases, with 19 bases between them. Here the CDR3 DNA reads TGCAGCTTGGTTGGGCGGCAGTACGACTATGGCTACACCTTC. Residues: CSLVGRQYDYGYTF.

V usage is TRBV29-1 and J usage is TRBJ1-4; D remains unclear. The CDR3 contains 13 residues. The V end lost 0 bases, the J end lost 4 bases, and 6 bases lay between the germline ends. The germline gives CDR1 SQVTM, CDR2 ANQGSEA. Here the CDR3 reads CSVEDDGNEKLFF. CDR3 nucleotides: TGCAGCGTTGAAGATGACGGTAATGAAAAACTGTTTTTT.

V usage is TRBV10-3 and J usage is TRBJ2-6, with D possibly being TRBD1 or TRBD2 (5 bases each). This CDR3 has 16 residues. The germline gives CDR1 ENHRY, CDR2 SYGVKD. The CDR3 coding sequence is TGTGTCAGCAGTTACGGGGTGGGGGCTGGGGCCAACGTCCTGACTTTC. Amino acid sequence: CVSSYGVGAGANVLTF.

The V and J genes are TRBV5-8 and TRBJ1-2, with a possible D match to TRBD1 (5 bases). Trimming shortened V by 4 bases and J by 3 bases, and 16 bases separated the two germline ends. The CDR3 runs to 15 residues. Germline V gene lookup returns CDR1 SGHTS and CDR2 YDEGEE. As DNA, the CDR3 is TGTGCCAGCAGCCCAGACGACAGTACAGACTATGGCTACACCTTC. Translation: CASSPDDSTDYGYTF.

V and J are TRBV4-3 and TRBJ2-7; 10 positions match TRBD2. The V and J ends lost 3 bases and 0 bases, in that order; junction bases with no gene match: 5. Germline V CDR1 and CDR2: LGHNA, YSLEER. The CDR3 extends over 16 amino acids. The DNA for the CDR3 is TGCGCCAGCAGCCACGGACTAGCGGAATACTCCTACGAGCAGTACTTC. Translation: CASSHGLAEYSYEQYF.

Details on this clonotype: A read error may produce the germline difference seen at one junction end. This chain links TRBV6-2 or TRBV6-3 with TRBJ2-2, with D hard to call. The CDR3 has 15 residues. Germline V lookup: CDR1 MNHEY, CDR2 SVGEGT. The CDR3 here is CAISGEVGWGGELFF. Written as DNA, the CDR3 is TGTGCCATCAGTGGGGAAGTCGGGTGGGGCGGGGAGCTGTTTTTT.

The V and J genes are TRBV9 and TRBJ2-3; the match to TRBD2 covers 12 bases. Germline V gives CDR1 SGDLS, CDR2 YYNGEE. V was clipped by 2 bases and J by 11 bases; unmatched bases: 3. The CDR3 consists of 13 residues. CDR3 region: CASSVQLAGGQYF. The CDR3 DNA reads TGTGCCAGCAGCGTCCAACTAGCGGGGGGGCAGTATTTT. The full variable domain, in which reference TRBV9 and TRBJ2-3 provide the parts outside the CDR3, is DSGVTQTPKHLITATGQRVTLRCSPRSGDLSVYWYQQSLDQGLQFLIQYYNGEERAKGNILERFSAQQFPDLHSELNLSSLELGDSALYFCASSVQLAGGQYFGPGTRLTVL.

This clonotype has at least ten counts. The chain has TRBV2 and TRBJ1-5; D unresolved. Deletions cut 1 base from V and 4 bases from J, with 2 bases between. Germline-derived CDR1 and CDR2 are SNHLY and FYNNEI. CDR3 length equals 12 residues. The CDR3 DNA reads as TGTGCCAGCAGTGAAGGAAATCAGCCCCAGCATTTT. Amino acid sequence: CASSEGNQPQHF.

About this clonotype itself: The junction does not match germline at one end; this may be a read error. The rearrangement links TRBV2 to TRBJ1-6; D remains ambiguous. The length of the CDR3 is 14 residues. Germline V gives CDR1 SNHLY, CDR2 FYNNEI. CDR3 sequence: CAISGLGRDSPLHF. CDR3 coding DNA: TGTGCCATCAGTGGGTTAGGGCGAGATTCACCCCTCCACTTT.

This clonotype has just a few counts. The rearrangement uses TRBV6-5 and TRBJ1-6, with D possibly TRBD1 on 5 matching bases. V was pared by 0 bases and J by 5 bases, with 11 bases between. The CDR3 covers 16 residues. CDR1 and CDR2 (germline): MNHEY, SVGAGI. The CDR3 protein is CASSYSMGRDNSPLHF. In DNA, the CDR3 is TGTGCCAGCAGTTACTCCATGGGACGGGATAATTCACCCCTCCACTTT.

This clonotype was counted at least ten times. The chain carries TRBV14 and TRBJ1-1; no definite D call. V was cut by 1 base and J by 0 bases, with 15 bases left in between. Germline V gene lookup returns CDR1 SGHDN and CDR2 FVKESK. The CDR3 extends over 17 amino acids. CDR3 DNA sequence: TGTGCCAGCAGCCAAGGTAACCGACTTGGGGTGAACACTGAAGCTTTCTTT. Protein sequence: CASSQGNRLGVNTEAFF.

This clonotype was counted between two and nine times. The chain couples TRBV5-6 to TRBJ2-7; 8 bases are a match to TRBD1. Germline lookup yields CDR1 SGHDT and CDR2 YYEEEE. With V trimmed by 1 base and J by 5 bases, 5 bases remained unmatched. The CDR3 has 14 residues. The CDR3 loop is CASSLYGQGHEQYF. The DNA of the CDR3 is TGTGCCAGCAGCTTGTACGGACAGGGACACGAGCAGTACTTC.

This clonotype was observed many times. A junction boundary mismatches the germline segment, possibly from a read error. V usage is TRBV15 and J usage is TRBJ2-7; D unclear. Germline CDR1 is LNHNV and CDR2 is YYDKDF (reference sequence). The CDR3 totals 14 residues. CDR3 nucleotide sequence: TGTGCCACCAGCAGAGATTCTTTTGATAAATTCCGTCTCTTC. As protein: CATSRDSFDKFRLF.

The chain carries TRBV9 and TRBJ2-5; 7 bases fit TRBD2. The CDR3 is 15 residues long. Germline CDR1 reads SGDLS; CDR2 reads YYNGEE. The V segment lost 0 bases and the J segment 4 bases; nucleotides outside the gene matches: 6. The CDR3 is CASSVVAGDPETQYF. The CDR3, as DNA: TGTGCCAGCAGCGTAGTGGCGGGGGACCCAGAGACCCAGTACTTC.

This clonotype has ten or more counts. The genes are TRBV29-1 and TRBJ2-2, with 11 nucleotides matching TRBD1. J lost 6 bases, V lost 2 bases, and 5 bases had no gene match. CDR1 and CDR2 from the germline V gene are SQVTM and ANQGSEA. The CDR3 is made up of 15 amino acids. The CDR3 coding sequence is TGCAGCGTTGAACACGGACAGGGGGCAGCCGGGGAGCTGTTTTTT. Its protein product is CSVEHGQGAAGELFF.

Worth noting for this clonotype: Given a much more abundant clone one base away, this may be a read error. The genes are TRBV24-1 and TRBJ2-2; TRBD2 matches at 10 bases. The germline V gene has CDR1 KGHDR and CDR2 SFDVKD. Losses at the gene ends were 9 bases for V and 6 bases for J; bases not matched to a gene: 3. This CDR3 region has 13 residues. CDR3 bases: TGTGCCACCGAACTAGCGGGGTCCGGGGAGCTGTTTTTT. Protein: CATELAGSGELFF.

This clonotype was counted between two and nine times. J is TRBJ2-7 and V is TRBV6-5; D is possibly TRBD2 (5 bases). V shed 10 bases and J shed 0 bases, with 16 bases lying between them. Germline-derived CDR1 and CDR2 are MNHEY and SVGAGI. This CDR3 is 14 amino acids long. The CDR3 DNA sequence: TGTGCCACCGGGGTGGGCATTAGCTCCTACGAGCAGTACTTC. Its translation is CATGVGISSYEQYF.